The 20 T cell receptor beta chains reported below all come from one sample, sequenced in a study of cytomegalovirus exposure and HLA in healthy donors. The PCR had 60 Vbeta and 13 Jbeta primers. Using immunoSEQ multiplex PCR, the repertoire was profiled, and TCRdb retains in-frame clones only, with some absent. The table has roughly 90,000 clones, roughly 70% seen once; the top ten hold around 20%. Sequences were obtained from PBMCs. Receptor source: a man between 25 and 39 years old in good health and CMV-seropositive.

This chain uses TRBV7-8 with TRBJ1-5; 10 nucleotides line up with TRBD1. J lost 1 base, V lost 3 bases, and 6 bases had no gene match. Germline V lookup: CDR1 SGHVS, CDR2 FQNEAQ. The CDR3 contains 17 residues. The CDR3 DNA reads TGTGCCAGCAGCTTCAGGGGACAGGGGAGAAGCAATCAGCCCCAGCATTTT. Its protein product is CASSFRGQGRSNQPQHF.

The V gene is TRBV27, the J gene TRBJ2-7; TRBD2 agrees at 8 bases. The V gene end was trimmed by 6 bases and the J gene end by 0 bases; junction bases not matched to a gene: 4. This CDR3 comprises 14 residues. Germline CDR1 is MNHEY and CDR2 is SMNVEV (reference sequence). DNA for the CDR3: TGTGCCAGCAGCGGGAGGGGATACTCCTACGAGCAGTACTTC. As protein: CASSGRGYSYEQYF.

V is TRBV7-8 and J is TRBJ2-7; 10 positions match TRBD2. The CDR3 is 14 residues long. After removal of 5 bases from V and 7 bases from J, the junction contained 8 bases not matched to a gene. Germline loops: CDR1 SGHVS, CDR2 FQNEAQ. The CDR3 DNA follows: TGTGCCAGCAGCCTTAGCGGGGGGACCGTGGAGCAGTACTTC. Its protein product is CASSLSGGTVEQYF.

The CDR3 DNA follows: TGTGCCAGCTATCCCTCGGGGGGAATTGTTGGCTACACCTTC. Protein: CASYPSGGIVGYTF. The chain couples TRBV5-6 to TRBJ1-2; D may be TRBD1 (5 bases). Per germline, CDR1 SGHDT and CDR2 YYEEEE. CDR3 length: 14 amino acids. Trimming removed 7 bases at V and 7 bases at J, with 20 bases between.

This chain connects TRBV27 to TRBJ2-2, with 8 bases that match TRBD2. V was pared by 4 bases and J by 9 bases, with 7 bases of the junction left unmatched. Germline V gene data show CDR1 as MNHEY and CDR2 as SMNVEV (reference sequence). The length of the CDR3 is 14 residues. The CDR3 DNA is TGTGCCAGCAGTTGGGGACTAGTAAGCCGGGAGCTGTTTTTT. This gives the protein CASSWGLVSRELFF.

The CDR3 nucleotides are TGTGCCAGTAGTCTTACAGGGCTAAGAGGGTACAATGAGCAGTTCTTC. Protein sequence: CASSLTGLRGYNEQFF. The J gene is TRBJ2-1, the V gene TRBV19; perhaps TRBD1 as D (6 bases). The germline V and J ends were trimmed by 5 bases and 4 bases, with 18 bases remaining between them. The germline V gene has CDR1 LNHDA and CDR2 SQIVND (reference sequence). CDR3 length equals 16 residues.

V usage is TRBV18 and J usage is TRBJ1-4, with D unresolved. The CDR3 has 14 amino acids. Germline CDR1 and CDR2: KGHSH and LQKENI. V was clipped by 2 bases and J by 5 bases, with 9 bases between them. The CDR3: CASSPLGQNEKLFF. The DNA of the CDR3 is TGTGCCAGCTCACCATTGGGCCAAAATGAAAAACTGTTTTTT. Drawing the rest from reference TRBV18 and TRBJ1-4, the complete variable domain is NAGVMQNPRHLVRRRGQEARLRCSPMKGHSHVYWYRQLPEEGLKFMVYLQKENIIDESGMPKERFSAEFPKEGPSILRIQQVVRGDSAAYFCASSPLGQNEKLFFGSGTQLSVL.

The chain joins TRBV18 to TRBJ2-7; no clear D gene. CDR3 length equals 12 residues. V dropped 2 bases and J dropped 6 bases, with 8 bases sitting between them. CDR1 and CDR2 (germline): KGHSH, LQKENI. The CDR3 is CASSPDLLEQYF. In DNA form, the CDR3 reads TGTGCCAGCTCACCAGATTTACTCGAGCAGTACTTC.

This clone has just a few counts. The chain links TRBV27 to TRBJ2-2, with 7 bases aligning to TRBD1. Trimming cost V 6 bases and J 2 bases; bases outside gene matches: 9. This CDR3 has 16 residues. The V gene's germline CDR1 is MNHEY and CDR2 SMNVEV (reference sequence). CDR3 DNA sequence: TGTGCCAGCAGATTGACCGGGACAGCCAACACCGGGGAGCTGTTTTTT. This sequence encodes CASRLTGTANTGELFF.

The gene calls are TRBV5-6 and TRBJ1-4; TRBD1 agrees at 9 bases. This CDR3 spans 18 amino acids. With V trimmed by 2 bases and J by 5 bases, 13 bases remained unmatched. Germline V gene sequence: CDR1 SGHDT, CDR2 YYEEEE. The CDR3 here is CASSFTGLNRGRNEKLFF. In nucleotides, the CDR3 is TGTGCCAGCAGCTTCACCGGACTCAACAGGGGGCGGAATGAAAAACTGTTTTTT.

V is TRBV6-4 and J is TRBJ2-1; 12 nucleotides agree with TRBD2. This CDR3 is built from 15 residues. V gave up 5 bases and J gave up 6 bases; unmatched junction bases: 5. The germline CDR1 and CDR2 sequences are MRHNA and SNTAGT. The DNA of the CDR3 is TGTGCCAGCAGTATACTAGCGGGGGGCCTCAATGAGCAGTTCTTC. Residues: CASSILAGGLNEQFF.

CDR3: CASSFTAGGRETQYF. The CDR3 DNA sequence: TGCGCCAGCAGCTTTACAGCGGGGGGGCGGGAGACCCAGTACTTC. The chain employs TRBV5-1 and TRBJ2-5, with 10 bases aligning to TRBD2. Germline-derived CDR1 and CDR2 are SGHRS and YFSETQ. The CDR3 length is 15 residues. The junction had 6 bases not matched to a gene; V was cut back by 2 bases and J by 5 bases.

The V call is TRBV2, the J call TRBJ1-4; 8 bases are a match to TRBD1. This CDR3 contains 15 residues. Per germline, CDR1 SNHLY and CDR2 FYNNEI. Unmatched junction bases numbered 11, after V lost 7 bases and J lost 7 bases. CDR3 DNA sequence: TGTGCCAGCACTCTAGGACAGGGAGAGGGTGAAAAACTGTTTTTT. It is translated as CASTLGQGEGEKLFF.

In its sample, this clone was seen a few times. The gene calls are TRBV19 and TRBJ1-1; D gene ambiguous. Trimming shortened V by 10 bases and J by 3 bases, and 21 bases separated the two germline ends. CDR1 LNHDA and CDR2 SQIVND come from the germline V gene (reference sequence). The CDR3 totals 15 residues. The CDR3 loop is CATPTSRGGDTEAFF. The CDR3 DNA sequence: TGTGCCACCCCAACTTCGCGCGGCGGGGACACTGAAGCTTTCTTT.

This chain connects TRBV2 to TRBJ2-1; TRBD2 matches 14 bases. Germline V gene lookup returns CDR1 SNHLY and CDR2 FYNNEI. With 3 bases clipped from V and 6 bases from J, the junction kept 1 base outside the gene matches. The CDR3 loop spans 15 amino acids. The CDR3, as DNA: TGTGCCAGCAGTGAGGGACTAGCGGGGGTCAATGAGCAGTTCTTC. This encodes CASSEGLAGVNEQFF.

The CDR3 region is CASSPREGAGELFF. The CDR3 DNA follows: TGTGCCAGCTCACCACGTGAGGGCGCCGGGGAGCTGTTTTTT. The V and J genes are TRBV18 and TRBJ2-2; possibly TRBD2 for D (5 bases). Germline CDR1 and CDR2: KGHSH and LQKENI. The CDR3 extends over 14 amino acids. The ends were cut back, 1 base at V and 6 bases at J, with 9 bases in the middle.

This chain uses TRBV30 with TRBJ1-6, with D possibly matching TRBD1 (6 bases). The CDR3 extends over 12 amino acids. The V gene lost 4 bases and the J gene lost 8 bases, with 9 bases spanning the gap. Germline V gene lookup returns CDR1 GTSNPN and CDR2 SVGIG (reference sequence). The CDR3 loop is CAWKQGDSPLHF. In DNA, the CDR3 is TGTGCCTGGAAACAGGGTGATTCACCCCTCCACTTT. Together with reference TRBV30 and TRBJ1-6, the CDR3 gives the full variable domain: SQTIHQWPATLVQPVGSPLSLECTVEGTSNPNLYWYRQAAGRGLQLLFYSVGIGQISSEVPQNLSASRPQDRQFILSSKKLLLSDSGFYLCAWKQGDSPLHFGNGTRLTVT.

The chain joins TRBV19 to TRBJ1-2; 7 bases agree with TRBD1. Germline lookup yields CDR1 LNHDA and CDR2 SQIVND (reference sequence). The CDR3 extends over 16 amino acids. V gave up 7 bases and J gave up 4 bases; unmatched junction bases: 15. In DNA, the CDR3 is TGTGCCAGTACTCCTATGGGGACAGTATATTCCTATGGCTACACCTTC. Translation gives CASTPMGTVYSYGYTF.

The chain links TRBV9 to TRBJ2-2; 9 nucleotides align to TRBD2. The CDR3 consists of 15 residues. The ends lost 2 bases at V and 4 bases at J; junction bases unmatched: 3. Germline CDR1 SGDLS, CDR2 YYNGEE. CDR3 in amino acids: CASSVSLAGTGELFF. The CDR3 nucleotides read TGTGCCAGCAGCGTCTCACTAGCGGGCACCGGGGAGCTGTTTTTT.

The V call is TRBV10-1, the J call TRBJ1-1; TRBD1 might be the D (6 bases). V dropped 4 bases and J dropped 5 bases, with 11 bases sitting between them. The germline V gene encodes CDR1 WNHNN and CDR2 SYGVQD (reference sequence). The CDR3 consists of 13 residues. The CDR3 DNA is TGCGCCAGCAGTGCCGGGAGGGGGACTGAAGCTTTCTTT. It is translated as CASSAGRGTEAFF.